The T cell receptor beta chain described here comes from a study of response to subunit inactivated influenza vaccine. Study-wide points: The authors suggested that few new T cells are recruited per seasonal influenza vaccination.

CDR1 is ENHRY and CDR2 is SYGVKD in the germline V gene. The CDR3 runs 17 residues. V lost 3 bases and J lost 0, with 15 bases in between. TCRdb ran MiXCR on the RT-PCR reads and lists one entry per CDR3 protein. This table has almost 600,000 distinct CDR3 sequences, around 15% appearing once. Note on this clonotype: Its antigen is still unknown.

The input for sequencing was PBMCs from blood, taken 11 to 12 days after vaccination. This sequence was found in a middle-aged man who received an inactivated influenza vaccine. The V gene is TRBV10-3, the J gene TRBJ2-1; TRBD2 is a possible D gene (6 bases). For the CDR3, the DNA is TGTGCCATCAGTGACTACCGGGACTGGAGCTCCTACAATGAGCAGTTCTTC. It specifies CAISDYRDWSSYNEQFF.